This record looks at one T cell receptor (beta chain) sequence and its context. Generation of TCR cDNA used 5'RACE template switching (which added a universal primer site and UMIs). TCRdb ran MiXCR on the 5' RACE reads and lists one entry per CDR3 protein. The sample holds 95,000 to 100,000 distinct CDR3 sequences, roughly 6% seen once. This record belongs to a study of T cells after yellow fever vaccination. CDR3 length equals 14 residues. J was trimmed by 7 bases and V by 3 bases; bases with no gene match: 4. Germline CDR1 MDHEN, CDR2 SYDVKM. Sequences were derived from CD8+ T cells sorted from PBMCs, sampled 10 days after the yellow fever booster vaccination. The gene calls are TRBV28 and TRBJ2-4, with 9 bases matching TRBD1. The TCR sequence derives from a man aged 18 to 29 who received the YFV17D yellow fever vaccine. CDR3 residues: CASSFRDRVNIQYF. The CDR3 coding sequence is TGTGCCAGCAGTTTCCGGGACAGGGTTAACATTCAGTACTTC.